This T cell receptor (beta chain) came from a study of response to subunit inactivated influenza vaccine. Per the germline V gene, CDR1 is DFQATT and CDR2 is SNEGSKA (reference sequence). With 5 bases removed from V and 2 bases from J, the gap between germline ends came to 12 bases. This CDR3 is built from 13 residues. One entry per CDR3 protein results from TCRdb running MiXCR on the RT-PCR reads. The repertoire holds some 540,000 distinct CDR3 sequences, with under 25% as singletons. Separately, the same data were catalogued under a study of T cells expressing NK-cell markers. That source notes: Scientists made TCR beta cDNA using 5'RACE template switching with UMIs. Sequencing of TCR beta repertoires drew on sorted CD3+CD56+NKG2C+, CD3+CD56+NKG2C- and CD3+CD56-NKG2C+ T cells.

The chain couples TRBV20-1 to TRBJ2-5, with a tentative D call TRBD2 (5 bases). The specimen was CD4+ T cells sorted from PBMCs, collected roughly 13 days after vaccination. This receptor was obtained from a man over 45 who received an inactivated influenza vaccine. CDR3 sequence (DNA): TGCAGTGCTGGCCGGGATCCGCAAGAGACCCAGTACTTC. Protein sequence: CSAGRDPQETQYF.